This is a list of T cell receptor beta chains from one sample in a study of cytomegalovirus exposure and HLA in healthy donors. Sequencing was performed with immunoSEQ multiplex PCR; in TCRdb, only in-frame clones are kept and a portion is missing. The sample comprises tens of thousands of clones, about three quarters of which are singletons, and about 12% rests with the top ten. The sequenced sample consisted of PBMCs. Source of these receptors: a male donor in good health and CMV-seropositive. The CDR3 runs from the conserved cysteine through the conserved F or W. D genes are given only for firm matches. Only part of the rows carry a size: once, few, many, or a class if the clone is expanded.

CDR3 protein	CDR3 DNA	V gene	J gene	clone size	D gene
CASRFPSTDTQYF	TGCGCCAGCAGATTTCCTAGCACAGATACGCAGTATTTT	TRBV5-1	TRBJ2-3	NA	NA
CASSQDTDTQYF	TGTGCCAGCAGCCAGGACACAGATACGCAGTATTTT	TRBV7-3	TRBJ2-3	NA	NA
CASSQGAATYEQYF	TGTGCCAGCTCACAGGGGGCGGCTACCTACGAGCAGTACTTC	TRBV18	TRBJ2-7	NA	TRBD1
CASSPTGLETQYF	TGTGCCAGCTCACCTACAGGGCTGGAGACCCAGTACTTC	TRBV18	TRBJ2-5	once	NA
CASSLRMSGTTFSGANVLTF	TGTGCCAGCAGCTTGAGAATGAGCGGGACTACCTTCTCTGGGGCCAACGTCCTGACTTTC	TRBV5-5	TRBJ2-6	NA	TRBD2
CASRPDRGSLRSPLHF	TGTGCCAGCAGACCAGACAGGGGGTCCTTGAGGTCACCCCTCCACTTT	TRBV28	TRBJ1-6	NA	TRBD1
CASSLGPLNEAFF	TGCGCCAGCAGCTTGGGTCCTCTAAATGAAGCTTTCTTT	TRBV5-1	TRBJ1-1	once	NA
CASSSVGQGHQPQHF	TGTGCCAGCAGCTCTGTCGGACAGGGCCATCAGCCCCAGCATTTT	TRBV5-8	TRBJ1-5	few	TRBD1
CASSSPGTYLYGYTF	TGTGCCAGCAGCTCACCCGGGACATATCTTTATGGCTACACCTTC	TRBV5-4	TRBJ1-2	NA	NA
CASSFRTGLYSTDTQYF	TGTGCCAGCAGCTTTCGGACAGGACTTTATAGCACAGATACGCAGTATTTT	TRBV7-8	TRBJ2-3	NA	TRBD1
CASSQVGQGSGYTF	TGCGCCAGCAGCCAAGTGGGCCAGGGATCCGGCTACACCTTC	TRBV4-3	TRBJ1-2	NA	NA
CASSLKGGQPQHF	TGTGCCAGCAGTTTAAAGGGAGGACAGCCCCAGCATTTT	TRBV27	TRBJ1-5	NA	NA
CASRGGGAANTGELFF	TGCGCCAGCAGAGGGGGGGGCGCGGCGAACACCGGGGAGCTGTTTTTT	TRBV5-1	TRBJ2-2	NA	NA
CAWSFRTSGPYEQYF	TGTGCCTGGAGCTTCCGGACTAGCGGGCCCTACGAGCAGTACTTC	TRBV30	TRBJ2-7	NA	TRBD2
CASSTSGGVYNEQFF	TGTGCCAGCAGTACCAGCGGGGGCGTCTACAATGAGCAGTTCTTC	TRBV27	TRBJ2-1	few	TRBD2
CASSLGKAGVTYEQYF	TGTGCCAGCAGCTTAGGAAAGGCCGGGGTGACCTACGAGCAGTACTTC	TRBV7-2	TRBJ2-7	NA	NA
CATSRSGNQPQHF	TGTGCCACCAGCAGAAGTGGCAACCAGCCCCAGCATTTT	TRBV15	TRBJ1-5	NA	NA
CASSAPDGHQFF	TGTGCCAGCAGTGCTCCAGACGGACACCAGTTCTTC	TRBV28	TRBJ2-1	NA	NA
CASSQMGRNEQFF	TGCGCCAGCAGCCAAATGGGGCGTAATGAGCAGTTCTTC	TRBV4-1	TRBJ2-1	NA	NA
CASSEQGPSYEQYF	TGTGCCAGCAGCGAACAGGGGCCCTCCTACGAGCAGTACTTC	TRBV28	TRBJ2-7	NA	TRBD1
CAWSLLAGGPDEQFF	TGTGCCTGGAGTTTACTAGCGGGGGGGCCCGATGAGCAGTTCTTC	TRBV30	TRBJ2-1	NA	TRBD2
CASSLRQGRTNEKLFF	TGTGCCAGCAGCCTACGACAGGGACGAACTAATGAAAAACTGTTTTTT	TRBV7-2	TRBJ1-4	few	TRBD1
CASRASGTGASGANVLTF	TGCGCCAGCAGGGCCTCCGGGACAGGAGCCTCTGGGGCCAACGTCCTGACTTTC	TRBV5-1	TRBJ2-6	few	TRBD1
CASGLDGAQETQYF	TGTGCTAGTGGTTTGGATGGGGCCCAAGAGACCCAGTACTTC	TRBV12-5	TRBJ2-5	NA	NA
CASSIAGQETQYF	TGTGCCAGTAGTATCGCAGGACAAGAGACCCAGTACTTC	TRBV19	TRBJ2-5	NA	NA
CAWSVRGLGSYNSPLHF	TGTGCCTGGAGTGTAAGGGGGTTGGGTTCCTATAATTCACCCCTCCACTTT	TRBV30	TRBJ1-6	NA	NA
CASSGYSSESSYNEQFF	TGCGCCAGCAGCGGCTATTCGAGCGAAAGCTCCTACAATGAGCAGTTCTTC	TRBV5-1	TRBJ2-1	NA	NA
CASSIVEQGMNYGYAF	TGTGCCAGTAGTATAGTTGAACAGGGGATGAACTATGGCTACGCCTTC	TRBV19	TRBJ1-2	once	TRBD1
CASSIYRVETGELFF	TGTGCCAGTAGTATATACAGGGTAGAAACCGGGGAGCTGTTTTTT	TRBV19	TRBJ2-2	NA	NA
CASSRKGQGGNQPQHF	TGTGCCAGTAGCCGGAAGGGACAGGGGGGAAATCAGCCCCAGCATTTT	TRBV19	TRBJ1-5	NA	TRBD1
CASSPGTGNPYEQYF	TGTGCCAGCAGCCCAGGGACAGGGAACCCCTACGAGCAGTACTTC	TRBV7-3	TRBJ2-7	NA	TRBD1
CASSEGTDTQYF	TGCGCCAGCAGCGAGGGCACAGATACGCAGTATTTT	TRBV5-1	TRBJ2-3	NA	NA
CASRRTASSYEQYF	TGTGCCAGCAGGCGGACAGCCAGCTCCTACGAGCAGTACTTC	TRBV28	TRBJ2-7	NA	NA
CASSEAAEQYF	TGTGCCAGCAGTGAAGCGGCCGAGCAGTACTTC	TRBV2	TRBJ2-7	NA	NA
CASSSKRGSTDTQYF	TGTGCCAGCAGCTCTAAGCGGGGCAGCACAGATACGCAGTATTTT	TRBV11-3	TRBJ2-3	NA	TRBD2
CASRRSGAGYNEQFF	TGTGCCAGCAGACGTAGCGGAGCCGGGTACAATGAGCAGTTCTTC	TRBV6-5	TRBJ2-1	NA	NA
CASRVRAGDSYNEQFF	TGTGCCAGCAGGGTCCGAGCGGGGGATAGCTACAATGAGCAGTTCTTC	TRBV7-3	TRBJ2-1	few	TRBD2
CASSMGPGRYGQFF	TGTGCCAGTAGTATGGGGCCAGGGAGGTATGGGCAGTTCTTC	TRBV19	TRBJ2-1	NA	NA
CASSDTPGLGRGEQFF	TGCGCCAGCAGTGATACACCGGGACTAGGACGGGGTGAGCAGTTCTTC	TRBV10-1	TRBJ2-1	NA	TRBD2
CASSYRSGGGSEQYF	TGTGCCAGCAGTTATCGTAGCGGGGGGGGGTCCGAGCAGTACTTC	TRBV6-6	TRBJ2-7	NA	TRBD2
CASSLQAGGPYEQYF	TGTGCCAGCTCACTACAAGCCGGGGGTCCCTACGAGCAGTACTTC	TRBV18	TRBJ2-7	NA	NA
CATSREGYSNQPQHF	TGTGCCACCAGCAGAGAGGGCTATAGCAATCAGCCCCAGCATTTT	TRBV15	TRBJ1-5	once	NA
CASTYTKRTSGVTDTQYF	TGTGCCAGCACCTATACAAAGAGGACTAGCGGAGTCACAGATACGCAGTATTTT	TRBV9	TRBJ2-3	NA	TRBD2
CASRSGTNTGELFF	TGTGCCAGCAGATCCGGGACAAACACCGGGGAGCTGTTTTTT	TRBV2	TRBJ2-2	medium-sized	NA
CASSQDGSSGANVLTF	TGTGCCAGCAGCCAAGATGGGAGCTCTGGGGCCAACGTCCTGACTTTC	TRBV4-2	TRBJ2-6	once	NA
CSVGQGGYRGEQYF	TGCAGCGTTGGACAGGGCGGTTACAGGGGCGAGCAGTACTTC	TRBV29-1	TRBJ2-7	NA	TRBD1
CASSGQGANEQFF	TGTGCCAGCTCAGGGCAGGGGGCGAATGAGCAGTTCTTC	TRBV18	TRBJ2-1	few	TRBD1
CASRDTGGNTIYF	TGCGCCAGCAGGGATACAGGGGGAAACACCATATATTTT	TRBV10-2	TRBJ1-3	NA	NA
CASSYSMGRDEAFF	TGTGCCAGCAGTTACTCAATGGGGAGGGATGAAGCTTTCTTT	TRBV6-5	TRBJ1-1	NA	NA
CASRLTVGNQPQHF	TGTGCCAGCCGCCTGACAGTTGGCAATCAGCCCCAGCATTTT	TRBV6-1	TRBJ1-5	NA	NA
CASSLWASGSIRGNEQFF	TGTGCCAGCAGTTTATGGGCTAGCGGGAGTATTAGGGGGAATGAGCAGTTCTTC	TRBV28	TRBJ2-1	NA	TRBD2
CASSLSTGTSGETQYF	TGTGCCAGCAGTTTATCAACGGGGACTAGCGGAGAGACCCAGTACTTC	TRBV27	TRBJ2-5	NA	TRBD2
CASRAGTGSIMNTEAFF	TGTGCCAGCAGGGCCGGGACAGGGAGTATCATGAACACTGAAGCTTTCTTT	TRBV7-2	TRBJ1-1	few	TRBD1
CSVDQSGQGGTNYGYTF	TGCAGCGTTGATCAATCGGGACAGGGAGGGACTAACTATGGCTACACCTTC	TRBV29-1	TRBJ1-2	NA	TRBD1
CASSARGTSGGYNEQFF	TGTGCCAGCAGCGCCCGAGGCACTAGCGGAGGGTACAATGAGCAGTTCTTC	TRBV9	TRBJ2-1	NA	TRBD2
CASSPGQWNTEAFF	TGTGCCAGCAGCCCCGGACAGTGGAACACTGAAGCTTTCTTT	TRBV14	TRBJ1-1	NA	NA
CAWKMGTSAGELFF	TGTGCCTGGAAGATGGGCACTAGCGCCGGGGAGCTGTTTTTT	TRBV30	TRBJ2-2	NA	TRBD2
CASSRRPLSGISTSYEQYF	TGCGCCAGCAGCCGGAGACCGCTCAGCGGGATTTCCACTTCCTACGAGCAGTACTTC	TRBV4-1	TRBJ2-7	NA	TRBD2
CASRSGRASDTQYF	TGTGCCAGCAGAAGCGGGAGGGCCTCCGATACGCAGTATTTT	TRBV7-2	TRBJ2-3	NA	TRBD2